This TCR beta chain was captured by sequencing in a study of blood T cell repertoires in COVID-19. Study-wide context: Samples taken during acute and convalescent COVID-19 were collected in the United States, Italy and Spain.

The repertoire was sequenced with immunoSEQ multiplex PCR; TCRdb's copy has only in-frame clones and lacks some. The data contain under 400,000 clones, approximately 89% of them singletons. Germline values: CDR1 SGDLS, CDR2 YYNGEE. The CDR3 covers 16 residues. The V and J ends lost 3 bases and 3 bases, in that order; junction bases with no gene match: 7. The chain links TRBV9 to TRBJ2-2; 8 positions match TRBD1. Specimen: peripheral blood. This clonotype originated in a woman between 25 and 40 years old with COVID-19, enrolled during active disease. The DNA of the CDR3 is TGTGCCAGCAGCGGAGGGGCAGGGGGCTACACCGGGGAGCTGTTTTTT. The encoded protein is CASSGGAGGYTGELFF.